These T cell receptor beta chains were read from a single sample in a study of blood T cell repertoires in COVID-19. TCRdb's copy holds only in-frame clones and misses some; the assay was immunoSEQ multiplex PCR. The sample holds 150,000 to 200,000 clones, 81% seen once. The sequenced sample was peripheral blood. The receptor set was obtained from a man aged 60 to 69 with active or convalescent COVID-19. Both conserved end residues are part of each CDR3. The D gene is left open where the match is weak. Rows may omit the clone size; those that give it use once, few, many or a size class.

clone_size: .
v_call: TRBV5-1
j_call: TRBJ1-1
d_call: .
cdr3_nt: TGCGCCAGCAGCTCGCACAGGAGATTGAACACTGAAGCTTTCTTT
cdr3_aa: CASSSHRRLNTEAFF

clone_size: .
v_call: TRBV29-1
j_call: TRBJ2-7
d_call: .
cdr3_nt: TGCAGCGTTGTGGAGAAAGTAAACGAGCAGTACTTC
cdr3_aa: CSVVEKVNEQYF

clone_size: .
v_call: TRBV7-3
j_call: TRBJ2-2
d_call: TRBD2
cdr3_nt: TGTGCCAGCAGCTTAGACCCTCCTAGCGGGGGGTTGAACACCGGGGAGCTGTTTTTT
cdr3_aa: CASSLDPPSGGLNTGELFF

clone_size: .
v_call: TRBV24-1
j_call: TRBJ2-2
d_call: TRBD2
cdr3_nt: TGTGCCACCAGTCTAGCGGGGACAGTCAACACCGGGGAGCTGTTTTTT
cdr3_aa: CATSLAGTVNTGELFF

clone_size: .
v_call: TRBV5-1
j_call: TRBJ2-2
d_call: TRBD1
cdr3_nt: TGCGCCAGCAGCTTGGGGACAGGGGGCGCGGGCACCGGGGAGCTGTTTTTT
cdr3_aa: CASSLGTGGAGTGELFF

clone_size: .
v_call: TRBV28
j_call: TRBJ2-1
d_call: .
cdr3_nt: TGTGCCAGCAGCTCGGGTCCTTACAATGAGCAGTTCTTC
cdr3_aa: CASSSGPYNEQFF

clone_size: .
v_call: TRBV19
j_call: TRBJ1-2
d_call: .
cdr3_nt: TGTGCCAGTACTCTCAGAGGAGGGGTAGGACATGGCTACACCTTC
cdr3_aa: CASTLRGGVGHGYTF

clone_size: .
v_call: TRBV15
j_call: TRBJ2-7
d_call: TRBD1
cdr3_nt: TGTGCCACCGGGACAGATAGAAACTACGAGCAGTACTTC
cdr3_aa: CATGTDRNYEQYF

clone_size: .
v_call: TRBV20-1
j_call: TRBJ1-2
d_call: .
cdr3_nt: TGCAGTGCTAGAGATCTCAGGGGCTACACCTTC
cdr3_aa: CSARDLRGYTF

clone_size: .
v_call: TRBV2
j_call: TRBJ2-5
d_call: TRBD1
cdr3_nt: TGTGCCAGCACCGAAAGGACAGGGGGTCGAGAGACCCAGTACTTC
cdr3_aa: CASTERTGGRETQYF

clone_size: .
v_call: TRBV18
j_call: TRBJ2-2
d_call: .
cdr3_nt: TGTGCCAGCTCACCGTCAACGGGAATAACCGGGGAGCTGTTTTTT
cdr3_aa: CASSPSTGITGELFF

clone_size: few
v_call: TRBV7-3
j_call: TRBJ1-1
d_call: .
cdr3_nt: TGTGCCAGCAGCTTAATGCGACTGTCAGAGAACACTGAAGCTTTCTTT
cdr3_aa: CASSLMRLSENTEAFF

clone_size: .
v_call: TRBV9
j_call: TRBJ2-1
d_call: .
cdr3_nt: TGTGCCAGCAGCGTTAGGGGGACCTACAATGAGCAGTTCTTC
cdr3_aa: CASSVRGTYNEQFF

clone_size: .
v_call: TRBV24-1
j_call: TRBJ2-7
d_call: .
cdr3_nt: TGTGCCACCAGTGATGGACATACCTACGAGCAGTACTTC
cdr3_aa: CATSDGHTYEQYF

clone_size: .
v_call: TRBV11-2
j_call: TRBJ2-1
d_call: TRBD2
cdr3_nt: TGTGCCAGCAGCTCCCTCCCATTCTCTAGCGGGAGGGGTAATGAGCAGTTCTTC
cdr3_aa: CASSSLPFSSGRGNEQFF

clone_size: .
v_call: TRBV6-5
j_call: TRBJ2-3
d_call: TRBD2
cdr3_nt: TGTGCCAGCAGGATGACTAGCGGGAGAACAGATACGCAGTATTTT
cdr3_aa: CASRMTSGRTDTQYF

clone_size: .
v_call: TRBV28
j_call: TRBJ2-7
d_call: TRBD1
cdr3_nt: TGTGCCAGCAGCCGGGACAGGGGTTTGTCCTACGAGCAGTACTTC
cdr3_aa: CASSRDRGLSYEQYF

clone_size: .
v_call: TRBV2
j_call: TRBJ2-7
d_call: .
cdr3_nt: TGTGCCAGCAGGGACTCCTACTACGAGCAGTACTTC
cdr3_aa: CASRDSYYEQYF

clone_size: .
v_call: TRBV2
j_call: TRBJ2-1
d_call: TRBD2
cdr3_nt: TGTGCCAGCAGTGTGACTAGCGGAGGATACAATGAGCAGTTCTTC
cdr3_aa: CASSVTSGGYNEQFF

clone_size: once
v_call: TRBV20-1
j_call: TRBJ2-3
d_call: .
cdr3_nt: TGCAGTGCTAGACTCGGTGATACGCAGTATTTT
cdr3_aa: CSARLGDTQYF

clone_size: .
v_call: TRBV15
j_call: TRBJ1-5
d_call: .
cdr3_nt: TGTGCCACCAGCAGACTTAATCAGCCCCAGCATTTT
cdr3_aa: CATSRLNQPQHF

clone_size: .
v_call: TRBV2
j_call: TRBJ1-2
d_call: TRBD1
cdr3_nt: TGTGCCAGCCAACAGGGGGCGGGCGGCTACACCTTC
cdr3_aa: CASQQGAGGYTF

clone_size: .
v_call: TRBV11-2
j_call: TRBJ2-7
d_call: .
cdr3_nt: TGTGCCAGCAGCCTGATATTAGCCTACGAGCAGTACTTC
cdr3_aa: CASSLILAYEQYF

clone_size: once
v_call: TRBV19
j_call: TRBJ1-5
d_call: .
cdr3_nt: TGTGCCAGTAGTATATTCCCGGTTGGGCCCCAGCATTTT
cdr3_aa: CASSIFPVGPQHF

clone_size: few
v_call: TRBV5-5
j_call: TRBJ1-4
d_call: .
cdr3_nt: TGTGCCAGCAGCCCGACGGGGGGCGTTAATGAAAAACTGTTTTTT
cdr3_aa: CASSPTGGVNEKLFF

clone_size: once
v_call: TRBV18
j_call: TRBJ1-6
d_call: TRBD1
cdr3_nt: TGTGCCAGCTCCCCGGGACAGGCGAATGTGGCCCTCCACTTT
cdr3_aa: CASSPGQANVALHF

clone_size: few
v_call: TRBV6-5
j_call: TRBJ1-2
d_call: TRBD1
cdr3_nt: TGTGCCAGCAGTACGGGACAGGGGAACTATGGCTACACCTTC
cdr3_aa: CASSTGQGNYGYTF

clone_size: few
v_call: TRBV20-1
j_call: TRBJ2-7
d_call: .
cdr3_nt: TGCAGTGCTAGGACGGGTCAGGAGCAGTACTTC
cdr3_aa: CSARTGQEQYF

clone_size: .
v_call: TRBV27
j_call: TRBJ2-1
d_call: .
cdr3_nt: TGTGCCAGCACCTCCGACAGTCACAATGAGCAGTTCTTC
cdr3_aa: CASTSDSHNEQFF

clone_size: .
v_call: TRBV9
j_call: TRBJ2-7
d_call: .
cdr3_nt: TGTGCCAGCAGCGTAGCCCCAGGGACCTACGAGCAGTACTTC
cdr3_aa: CASSVAPGTYEQYF

clone_size: .
v_call: TRBV11-2
j_call: TRBJ2-2
d_call: TRBD1
cdr3_nt: TGTGCCAGCAGAACCAGTAGGGGACAGTTTCTTTACAGGGAGCTGTTTTTT
cdr3_aa: CASRTSRGQFLYRELFF